The T cell receptor beta chain under discussion was sequenced for a study of OX40 agonist ivuxolimab in advanced cancers. For the study in its entirety: The costimulatory receptor OX40 (CD134) was targeted by ivuxolimab, a fully human IgG2 agonistic monoclonal antibody. Intravenous ivuxolimab was administered to patients every 2 weeks at six dose levels: 0.01, 0.1, 0.3, 1.5, 3 and 10 mg/kg. Of the approximately 54 dose-escalation patients, hepatocellular carcinoma was present in roughly 19, melanoma in some 15, renal cell carcinoma in 9 and head and neck cancer in 9. In the dose-escalation cohort, 65% to 90% of patients were male, and the mean age was roughly 60 years, with a range of about 23 to 85. Prior anti-PD-1, anti-PD-L1 or anti-CTLA-4 therapy was permitted, and checkpoint inhibitors had been received by 40% to 50% of dose-escalation patients. Partial responses were achieved by three dose-escalation patients, of whom one had hepatocellular carcinoma and two had cutaneous melanoma. Peripheral TCRbeta sequencing aimed to test whether ivuxolimab altered TCR sequence diversity and caused clonal T-cell expansion. The monotherapy dose-escalation portion (N ≈ 57 patients) of the phase I ivuxolimab trial is reported in the paper. Summary of the overall study and its limitations: At doses of 0.1 to 3.0 mg/kg, clonal expansion of both CD4+ and CD8+ blood T cells was observed from baseline to week 6. After ivuxolimab, CD8+ T cells had more expanded clones than CD4+ T cells on average. Low levels of normalized T-cell clonal expansion were also seen in some patients who did not respond. The antigen specificity of the peripheral T cells that underwent clonal expansion was not determined. In the 0.1-3.0 mg/kg groups, partial responders had among the lowest normalized peripheral clonal expansion, particularly in CD8+ T cells.

About this clone: The specificity of this receptor is unknown. No base quality values were provided; no much bigger clone lies one nucleotide off.

Patients with autoimmune disease history or receiving systemic immunosuppression were excluded from the trial. Peripheral blood for TCR sequencing was collected from all dose cohorts at baseline, on cycle 4 day 1, and on cycle 7 day 1. The samples were taken from a phase I, first-in-human, multicenter, open-label dose-escalation trial of ivuxolimab. Adults with locally advanced or metastatic melanoma, renal cell carcinoma, hepatocellular carcinoma or head and neck squamous cell carcinoma were enrolled in the trial. Before TCR sequencing, CD4+ T cells and CD8+ T cells were sorted from peripheral blood as separate populations. From the cysteine up to the phenylalanine, the CDR3 has a length of 12 residues. Just CDR3 DNA is preserved here, 36 bases in frame from base 1. At the junction V is shortened by 8 bases and J by 4 bases, with 11 bases in between. As encoded in the germline V gene (reference sequence), CDR1 is MNHNY while CDR2 is SVGAGI.

Genomic DNA was extracted from sorted cells for sequencing of the TCRbeta CDR3 region. The immunoSEQ Assay was used to sequence the TCRbeta CDR3 regions. As stored in TCRdb, this immuneACCESS dataset retains in-frame rearrangements with V and J assigned. A fraction of the clones does not appear; measured against another copy, unresolved V genes explain less than half of the discrepancy, and the remainder lacks a known reason. In all, the sample holds 45,000 to 60,000 clones, and about 85% of those were seen once. The ten largest clones represent 20% to 25% of the sample. Recombination connected TRBV6-6 to TRBJ1-2; the D segment could be TRBD1, given 5 matching bases. The clonotype comes from an adult with an advanced solid tumor such as melanoma, head and neck, liver or kidney cancer. This specimen consisted of CD4+ or CD8+ T cells sorted from blood, obtained in a trial of the OX40 agonist ivuxolimab. The DNA is as follows: TGTGCCAGCTCCGGGGCGACCTATGGCTACACCTTC. This yields the protein CASSGATYGYTF.